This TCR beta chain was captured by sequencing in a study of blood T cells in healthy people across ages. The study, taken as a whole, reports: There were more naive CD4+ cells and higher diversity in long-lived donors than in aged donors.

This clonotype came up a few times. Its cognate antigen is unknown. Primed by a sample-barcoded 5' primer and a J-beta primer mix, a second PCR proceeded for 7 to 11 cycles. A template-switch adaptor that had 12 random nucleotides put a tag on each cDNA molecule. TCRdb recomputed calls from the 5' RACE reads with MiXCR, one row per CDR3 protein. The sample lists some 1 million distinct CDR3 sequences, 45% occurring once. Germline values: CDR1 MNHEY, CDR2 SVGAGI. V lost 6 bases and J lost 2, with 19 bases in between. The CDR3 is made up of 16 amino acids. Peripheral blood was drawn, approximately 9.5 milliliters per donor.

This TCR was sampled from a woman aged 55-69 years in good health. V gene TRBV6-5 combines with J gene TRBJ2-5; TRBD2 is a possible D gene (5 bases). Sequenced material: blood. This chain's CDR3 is CASSPSAGVGQETQYF. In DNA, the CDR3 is TGTGCCAGCAGCCCCTCCGCCGGGGTAGGTCAAGAGACCCAGTACTTC.